These 22 T cell receptor beta chains were all obtained from the same sample, sequenced in a study of regulatory T cells in long-lasting Graves disease. Researchers made TCR beta libraries by using iRepertoire HTBI primers and running Arm-PCR on CDR3 regions. TCRdb reprocessed the multiplex PCR reads with MiXCR, giving one entry per CDR3 protein. The table includes some 200,000 distinct CDR3 sequences, approximately 18% detected once. Described time point: newly diagnosed GD, antithyroid drugs for less than 3 months. Isolated PBMC RNA provided the starting material for the TCR library. This sample was shared with a second study, whose subject was T cells in Graves' hyperthyroidism and ophthalmopathy.

This sample comprised peripheral blood mononuclear cells (PBMCs), obtained at new diagnosis, from a patient treated with antithyroid drugs. These receptors all stem from a woman aged 30 to 39 with Graves disease.

In this sample, this clonotype turned up once. Just one base apart from a much larger clone, this may be a read error. The chain employs TRBV10-2 and TRBJ2-3; D unclear. The DNA end lines up better with TRBJ1-5; the J call may be wrong. Germline V lookup: CDR1 WSHSY, CDR2 SAAADI. This CDR3 is 12 amino acids long. CDR3 in DNA: TGCGCCAGCAGTGGCGACTATATCTCTCAGCATTTT. Residues: CASSGDYISQHF.

This clonotype has ten or more counts. This chain connects TRBV6-2 or TRBV6-3 to TRBJ1-1; D gene unclear. Trimming pared 5 bases from V and 5 bases from J, leaving 18 bases between. Germline V lookup: CDR1 MNHEY, CDR2 SVGEGT. There are 15 residues in the CDR3. The CDR3 coding sequence is TGTGCCAGCAGTGGCCAGATGAGATTAGGTACTGAAGCTTTCTTT. Amino acid sequence: CASSGQMRLGTEAFF.

This clonotype has ten or more counts. The chain is built from TRBV7-9 and TRBJ1-1; D gene unclear. With 1 base removed from V and 2 bases from J, the gap between germline ends came to 2 bases. The CDR3 sequence is 12 residues long. Germline-derived CDR1 and CDR2 are SEHNR and FQNEAQ (reference sequence). The CDR3 here is CASSLDNTEAFF. DNA of the CDR3: TGTGCCAGCAGCTTAGACAACACTGAAGCTTTCTTT.

A remark on this clonotype: A single base is all that separates this from a far larger clone, so a read error is likely. V gene TRBV11-2 combines with J gene TRBJ2-5; D unresolved. The CDR3 runs to 14 residues. CDR1 SGHAT and CDR2 FQNNGV come from the germline V gene. The CDR3 here is CASSLKQEYNEHFF. The CDR3 DNA is TGTGCCAGCAGCTTAAAGCAGGAATACAATGAGCACTTCTTC. Full variable domain (missing parts from reference TRBV11-2 and TRBJ2-5): EAGVAQSPRYKIIEKRQSVAFWCNPISGHATLYWYQQILGQGPKLLIQFQNNGVVDDSQLPKDRFSAERLKGVDSTLKIQPAKLEDSAVYLCASSLKQEYNEHFFGPGTRLLVL.

This clonotype was detected ten times or more. The J gene is TRBJ1-2, the V gene TRBV12-3 or TRBV12-4, with 7 bases matching TRBD1. With 1 base clipped from V and 3 bases from J, the junction kept 5 bases outside the gene matches. CDR3 length equals 15 residues. This CDR3 reads CASSLGQGWDYGYTF. The CDR3 coding sequence is TGTGCCAGCAGTTTAGGACAGGGTTGGGACTATGGCTACACCTTC.

This clonotype has at least ten counts. V usage is TRBV20-1 and J usage is TRBJ1-5, with 7 bases that match TRBD1. Germline assignment: CDR1 DFQATT and CDR2 SNEGSKA (reference sequence). The CDR3 length is 15 residues. Trimming took 6 bases from V and 4 from J; bases not matched to a gene: 12. DNA for the CDR3: TGCAGTGCCCCGGGGACAGTCAATTTAAATCAGCCCCAGCATTTT. Translation: CSAPGTVNLNQPQHF.

This clonotype was counted many times. This chain uses TRBV10-2 with TRBJ2-2; possibly TRBD1 for D (5 bases). CDR3 length: 16 amino acids. Trimming took 6 bases from V and 7 from J, leaving 21 bases between them. CDR1 and CDR2 from the germline V gene are WSHSY and SAAADI. The CDR3 nucleotides are TGCGCCAGCAGCCTCGGGCCAGGGATGGTGGACGGGGAGCTGTTTTTT. It encodes CASSLGPGMVDGELFF.

The chain carries TRBV30 and TRBJ1-4; the D is unclear. Per germline, CDR1 GTSNPN and CDR2 SVGIG (reference sequence). V was cut by 2 bases and J by 6 bases, with 10 bases left in between. The CDR3 runs 13 residues. The CDR3 region has the DNA TGTGCCTGGAGTTTCCAGAGATATGAAAAACTGTTTTTT. Amino acid sequence: CAWSFQRYEKLFF.

The chain is built from TRBV28 and TRBJ1-1, with 9 bases that match TRBD1. J gave up 7 bases and V 3 bases, and 9 bases lay outside the gene matches. The CDR3 has 15 residues. Germline V gene data show CDR1 as MDHEN and CDR2 as SYDVKM. CDR3 sequence: CASSLDRGPDIEAFF. CDR3 coding DNA: TGTGCCAGCAGTTTGGACAGGGGACCGGATATTGAAGCTTTCTTT.

At least ten counts were recorded for this clonotype. The chain links TRBV2 to TRBJ2-7; 11 bases are shared with TRBD2. Trimming cost V 7 bases and J 3 bases; bases outside gene matches: 11. There are 16 residues in the CDR3. Germline V lookup: CDR1 SNHLY, CDR2 FYNNEI. Here the CDR3 reads CASMGSTSGEIYEQYF. The CDR3 coding sequence is TGTGCCAGCATGGGCTCGACTAGCGGGGAAATCTACGAGCAGTACTTC. The variable domain in full, with the rest retrieved from reference TRBV2 and TRBJ2-7, is EPEVTQTPSHQVTQMGQEVILRCVPISNHLYFYWYRQILGQKVEFLVSFYNNEISEKSEIFDDQFSVERPDGSNFTLKIRSTKLEDSAMYFCASMGSTSGEIYEQYFGPGTRLTVT.

The genes are TRBV6-1 and TRBJ1-1; D might be TRBD1 (5 bases). Germline V CDR1 and CDR2: MNHNS, SASEGT. V was shortened by 6 bases and J by 9 bases, with 17 bases between the two germline ends. CDR3 length: 13 amino acids. The CDR3 here is CASSHTRQPQAFF. The DNA for the CDR3 is TGTGCCAGCAGCCACACCCGACAGCCACAAGCTTTCTTT.

The chain recombines TRBV11-2 with TRBJ1-6; TRBD1 agrees at 8 bases. The CDR3 runs 18 residues. V dropped 5 bases and J dropped 5; count of bases not matched to a gene: 14. Germline-derived CDR1 and CDR2 are SGHAT and FQNNGV. CDR3 nucleotide sequence: TGTGCCAGCAGCCCATCGGGACAGGCCCACACCAATAATTCACCCCTCCACTTT. The encoded protein is CASSPSGQAHTNNSPLHF.

This clonotype has ten or more counts. This chain connects TRBV5-1 to TRBJ1-6; TRBD1 is a possible D gene (6 bases). The length of the CDR3 is 16 residues. Trimming stripped 3 bases from V and 5 bases from J, with 15 bases between. Germline values: CDR1 SGHRS, CDR2 YFSETQ. Here the CDR3 reads CASSSTPTGNNSPLHF. The CDR3 DNA sequence: TGCGCCAGCAGCTCGACCCCCACAGGGAATAATTCACCCCTCCACTTT.

This clonotype was recorded many times. The J gene is TRBJ1-5, the V gene TRBV10-3; 7 bases are shared with TRBD1. The germline V gene encodes CDR1 ENHRY and CDR2 SYGVKD. With 2 bases clipped from V and 2 bases from J, the junction kept 3 bases outside the gene matches. The CDR3 consists of 15 residues. CDR3 loop: CAISETGDGNQPQHF. DNA of the CDR3: TGTGCCATCAGTGAGACAGGGGATGGCAATCAGCCCCAGCATTTT.

Points on this clonotype: A clone one base away is much larger, so this may be a read error. The J gene is TRBJ1-1, the V gene TRBV28; D unresolved. V was shortened by 1 base and J by 10 bases, with 10 bases between the two germline ends. This CDR3 contains 12 residues. Germline V gives CDR1 MDHEN, CDR2 SYDVKM. The CDR3 spells CASSLLGRAAFF. In DNA form, the CDR3 reads TGTGCCAGCAGTTTATTAGGGCGGGCAGCTTTCTTT.

The chain carries TRBV9 and TRBJ2-5, with D possibly being TRBD1 (6 bases). Germline V gene data show CDR1 as SGDLS and CDR2 as YYNGEE. Trimming left V 0 bases short and J 5 bases short, with 11 bases between. CDR3 size: 14 residues. DNA of the CDR3: TGTGCCAGCAGCGTAGGAGGGGGTGAGGAGACCCAGTACTTC. Translated: CASSVGGGEETQYF.

Many counts were recorded for this clonotype. The V and J genes are TRBV28 and TRBJ1-2, with D possibly matching TRBD1 (5 bases). Trimming took off 2 bases at V and 2 bases at J, with 9 bases between the two ends. Germline V gene lookup returns CDR1 MDHEN and CDR2 SYDVKM. The CDR3 loop spans 14 amino acids. In DNA, the CDR3 is TGTGCCAGCAGTTTAATTGCAGGGAACTATGGCTACACCTTC. Translated, it gives CASSLIAGNYGYTF.

This clonotype has at least ten counts. This chain joins TRBV29-1 and TRBJ2-7, with 9 nucleotides matching TRBD2. CDR3 length equals 14 residues. V was pared by 6 bases and J by 2 bases, with 8 bases of the junction left unmatched. CDR1 and CDR2 from the germline V gene are SQVTM and ANQGSEA. For the CDR3, the DNA is TGCAGCGTCCTAGCGGGAAAAGACCCCTACGAGCAGTACTTC. Its protein product is CSVLAGKDPYEQYF.

This clonotype was observed many times. This sequence joins TRBV9 and TRBJ2-5, with no clear D. The CDR3 spans 13 residues. Germline CDR1 is SGDLS and CDR2 is YYNGEE. Trimming took 3 bases from V and 8 from J, leaving 14 bases between them. The CDR3 sequence is CASSGPTGKTQYF. Here the CDR3 DNA reads TGTGCCAGCAGCGGGCCAACCGGAAAAACCCAGTACTTC.

The chain links TRBV10-3 to TRBJ1-2; a weak D match, TRBD1 (5 bases). This CDR3 region has 14 residues. With 0 bases removed from V and 2 bases from J, the gap between germline ends came to 7 bases. Germline CDR1 is ENHRY and CDR2 is SYGVKD. The CDR3 nucleotides are TGTGCCATCAGTGAGTCAGCAGGGAACTATGGCTACACCTTC. Amino acids: CAISESAGNYGYTF.

This clonotype came up many times. The chain uses TRBV30 and TRBJ1-1; a weak D match, TRBD1 (5 bases). This CDR3 has 13 amino acids. V dropped 7 bases and J dropped 5 bases, with 17 bases sitting between them. Germline CDR1 and CDR2: GTSNPN and SVGIG (reference sequence). The CDR3 reads CAYTPGRGTEAFF. The DNA of the CDR3 is TGTGCCTACACACCAGGGAGGGGTACTGAAGCTTTCTTT.

This clonotype was found many times. V and J are TRBV18 and TRBJ1-1, with 8 bases matching TRBD1. The V segment lost 8 bases and the J segment 5 bases; nucleotides outside the gene matches: 10. CDR3 length equals 14 residues. CDR1 KGHSH and CDR2 LQKENI come from the germline V gene. CDR3 sequence (DNA): TGTGCCAGCAGCCCCAGGGGGCCGGGGACTGAAGCTTTCTTT. Translation: CASSPRGPGTEAFF.